These 14 T cell receptor beta chains originate from one sample sequenced in a study of blood T cells in healthy people across ages. A second PCR of 7 to 11 cycles used a sample-barcoded 5' primer and a J-beta primer mix. MiXCR was run by TCRdb on the 5' RACE reads, yielding one entry per CDR3 protein. The sample has approximately 900,000 distinct CDR3 sequences; roughly 43% are singletons. Sequencing was done on a sample of blood. These receptors were obtained from a man aged 25 to 45 in good health.

This sequence joins TRBV20-1 and TRBJ1-6, with D maybe TRBD1 (6 bases). Looked up from germline, CDR1 is DFQATT and CDR2 is SNEGSKA (reference sequence). The ends were cut back, 1 base at V and 7 bases at J, with 17 bases in the middle. This CDR3 comprises 16 residues. The CDR3 DNA reads as TGCAGTGCTAGAGCCAACCTACAGGGTCCCAATTCACCCCTCCACTTT. As protein: CSARANLQGPNSPLHF.

V is TRBV3-1 and J is TRBJ2-5; D perhaps matches TRBD2 (5 bases). TRBJ2-7 matches the DNA end more closely, so the J call is doubtful. The CDR3 runs to 12 residues. Germline loops: CDR1 LGHDT, CDR2 YNNKEL (reference sequence). In nucleotides, the CDR3 is TGTGCCAGCAGCCATGGACTCTCCGAGCAGTACTTC. Translation gives CASSHGLSEQYF.

V and J are TRBV6-2 or TRBV6-3 and TRBJ1-5, with a possible D match to TRBD1 (6 bases). CDR3 length: 16 amino acids. V was shortened by 0 bases and J by 2 bases, with 11 bases between the two germline ends. CDR1 MNHEY and CDR2 SVGEGT come from the germline V gene. This CDR3 is CASSYSGGLGNQPQHF. CDR3 nucleotide sequence: TGTGCCAGCAGTTACTCGGGGGGCCTTGGCAATCAGCCCCAGCATTTT.

The rearrangement uses TRBV7-9 and TRBJ2-3; 8 bases line up with TRBD2. CDR3 length: 16 residues. Germline loops: CDR1 SEHNR, CDR2 FQNEAQ (reference sequence). The junction had 14 bases not matched to a gene; V was cut back by 5 bases and J by 7 bases. The CDR3 region is CASSRGTSGGQHTQYF. In DNA, the CDR3 is TGTGCCAGCAGCCGGGGGACCAGCGGGGGCCAGCATACGCAGTATTTT.

This clonotype was observed a handful of times. The V gene is TRBV7-2, the J gene TRBJ2-7; TRBD1 might be the D (6 bases). CDR1 is SGHTA and CDR2 is FQGNSA in the germline V gene. V was trimmed by 4 bases and J by 4 bases, leaving 11 bases between them. The CDR3 runs to 13 residues. The CDR3: CASSYQQGYEQYF. CDR3 DNA sequence: TGTGCCAGCAGCTACCAACAGGGATACGAGCAGTACTTC.

This clonotype was counted a few times. The V and J genes are TRBV6-4 and TRBJ1-6; unclear D gene. CDR1 MRHNA and CDR2 SNTAGT come from the germline V gene. The CDR3 spans 15 residues. V lost 4 bases and J lost 0, with 7 bases in between. The CDR3: CASSGQSSYNSPLHF. For the CDR3, the DNA is TGTGCCAGCAGTGGCCAGAGCTCCTATAATTCACCCCTCCACTTT.

This clonotype was seen repeatedly, ten times or more. The genes are TRBV7-2 and TRBJ1-4; 7 bases agree with TRBD1. With V trimmed by 5 bases and J by 3 bases, 6 bases remained unmatched. Per the germline V gene, CDR1 is SGHTA and CDR2 is FQGNSA. The CDR3 spans 15 residues. The CDR3 protein is CASSLRTGANEKLFF. CDR3 bases: TGTGCCAGCAGCCTAAGGACAGGAGCTAATGAAAAACTGTTTTTT.

This chain joins TRBV3-1 and TRBJ2-7; 8 positions agree with TRBD2. In germline, CDR1 is LGHDT, CDR2 YNNKEL (reference sequence). The CDR3 extends over 14 amino acids. Trimming at V came to 4 bases and at J to 4 bases, leaving 6 bases not matched to a gene. The CDR3 sequence is CASSPLSGAYEQYF. The DNA for the CDR3 is TGTGCCAGCAGCCCGCTTAGCGGGGCATACGAGCAGTACTTC.

Many counts were recorded for this clonotype. This chain joins TRBV4-1 and TRBJ2-7; no clear D. The V end was cut by 2 bases, the J end by 2 bases, with 10 bases between. Germline CDR1 reads MGHRA; CDR2 reads YSYEKL. The CDR3 sequence is 14 residues long. DNA for the CDR3: TGCGCCAGCAGCCAACCCGGTGCACCCTACGAGCAGTACTTC. As protein: CASSQPGAPYEQYF.

This clonotype was counted a few times. The V call is TRBV7-2, the J call TRBJ1-5; a weak D match, TRBD1 (6 bases). CDR3 size: 14 residues. Germline loops: CDR1 SGHTA, CDR2 FQGNSA. V was trimmed by 2 bases and J by 2 bases, leaving 7 bases between them. CDR3 bases: TGTGCCAGCAGCTTACACAGGGGCAATCAGCCCCAGCATTTT. It yields the protein CASSLHRGNQPQHF.

This sequence joins TRBV5-1 and TRBJ2-1, with D possibly TRBD2 on 5 matching bases. Germline V CDR1 and CDR2: SGHRS, YFSETQ. Trimming cost V 7 bases and J 2 bases, with 13 bases left between them. This CDR3 has 14 amino acids. This CDR3 is CASSGLGTYNEQFF. The CDR3 coding sequence is TGCGCCAGCTCGGGGTTGGGTACCTACAATGAGCAGTTCTTC.

At least ten counts were recorded for this clonotype. The chain joins TRBV20-1 to TRBJ2-3; 8 bases agree with TRBD2. The germline V gene has CDR1 DFQATT and CDR2 SNEGSKA (reference sequence). The CDR3 has 14 amino acids. After removal of 3 bases from V and 1 base from J, the junction contained 3 bases not matched to a gene. DNA of the CDR3: TGCAGTGCTAGGAGCGGGGGCGGCACAGATACGCAGTATTTT. Its translation: CSARSGGGTDTQYF.

This clonotype has a count of ten or more. V is TRBV15 and J is TRBJ1-5; 9 bases map to TRBD1. After removal of 8 bases from V and 4 bases from J, the junction contained 0 bases not matched to a gene. Germline V lookup: CDR1 LNHNV, CDR2 YYDKDF (reference sequence). This CDR3 has 12 residues. The CDR3 is CATGTGNQPQHF. The DNA for the CDR3 is TGTGCCACCGGGACAGGGAATCAGCCCCAGCATTTT.

The V call is TRBV9, the J call TRBJ2-3; D may be TRBD2 (7 bases). This CDR3 region has 16 residues. Germline CDR1 reads SGDLS; CDR2 reads YYNGEE. The V and J ends lost 0 bases and 1 base respectively, with 12 bases between them. The CDR3 DNA reads TGTGCCAGCAGCGTAGCAGGGGACTATCGCACAGATACGCAGTATTTT. Encoded protein: CASSVAGDYRTDTQYF.